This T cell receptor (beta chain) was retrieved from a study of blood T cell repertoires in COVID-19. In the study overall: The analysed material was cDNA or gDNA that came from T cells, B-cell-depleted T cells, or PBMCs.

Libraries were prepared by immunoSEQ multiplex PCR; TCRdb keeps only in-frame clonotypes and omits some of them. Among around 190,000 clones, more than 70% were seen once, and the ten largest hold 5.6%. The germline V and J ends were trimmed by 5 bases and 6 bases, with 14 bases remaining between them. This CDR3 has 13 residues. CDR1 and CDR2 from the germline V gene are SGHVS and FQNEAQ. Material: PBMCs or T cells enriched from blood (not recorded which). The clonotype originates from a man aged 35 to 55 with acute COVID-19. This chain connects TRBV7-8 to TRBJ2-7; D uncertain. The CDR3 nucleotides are TGTGCCAGCAGCGCGACACTCATGGGCGAGCAGTACTTC. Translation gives CASSATLMGEQYF.